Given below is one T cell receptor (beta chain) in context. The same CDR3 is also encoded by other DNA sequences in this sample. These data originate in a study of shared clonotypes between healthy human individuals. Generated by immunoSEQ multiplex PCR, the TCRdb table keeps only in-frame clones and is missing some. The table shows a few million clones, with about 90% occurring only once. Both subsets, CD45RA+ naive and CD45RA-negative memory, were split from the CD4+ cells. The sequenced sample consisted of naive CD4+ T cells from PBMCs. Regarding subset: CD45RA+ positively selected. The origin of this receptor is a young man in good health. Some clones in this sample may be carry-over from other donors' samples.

CDR3 DNA sequence: TGTGCCAGCTCACCACCTAGCGGGAGGGCCGGGACCGGGGAGCTGTTTTTT. It encodes CASSPPSGRAGTGELFF. The chain joins TRBV18 to TRBJ2-2; 11 nucleotides align to TRBD2. V lost 0 bases to trimming and J lost 5 bases; unmatched junction nucleotides: 5. CDR3 size: 17 residues. Germline CDR1 is KGHSH and CDR2 is LQKENI.